This TCR beta chain was recorded in a study of T-cell reconstitution after alpha-beta-depleted transplantation in children. Researchers prepared the TCRbeta library using unique molecular identifiers, the study reports. TCRdb redid the calling of the PCR reads with MiXCR, one entry per CDR3 protein. The table lists more than 85,000 distinct CDR3 sequences, around 10% of them singletons. This clonotype was found many times. The CDR3 is 13 residues long. The V gene lost 0 bases and the J gene lost 7 bases, with 12 bases spanning the gap. Germline loops: CDR1 DFQATT, CDR2 SNEGSKA (reference sequence). The chain carries TRBV20-1 and TRBJ1-2; D uncertain. Sample: PBMCs from the stem cell graft donor, taken from the stem cell graft. The origin of this receptor is a human donor who donated a stem cell graft to a child with acute lymphoblastic leukemia. The CDR3 region has the DNA TGCAGTGCTAGAGATAGTGGCGCAACTGGCTACACCTTC. As protein: CSARDSGATGYTF.